This T cell receptor (beta chain) was obtained from a study of CD8 T cells in Susac syndrome. Random-hexamer reverse transcription was applied to roughly 0.5 to 1 ug RNA. Amplification of the TCR beta CDR3 was carried out by immunoSEQ multiplex PCR, which spanned a total of 54 Vbeta and 13 Jbeta segments. TCRdb passed the immunoSEQ multiplex PCR reads through MiXCR, listing each CDR3 protein once. The sample shows about 190,000 distinct CDR3 sequences, about 95% of them seen only once. TCR beta from blood CD8+ and CD4+ T cells was sequenced. The recently defined diagnostic criteria for definite or probable disease were met by the Susac syndrome patients. Unmatched junction bases numbered 8, after V lost 5 bases and J lost 6 bases. The CDR3 extends over 14 amino acids.

The TCR comes from a human donor with Susac syndrome. Sample: CD8+ T cells from PBMCs. This chain links TRBV12-3 or TRBV12-4 with TRBJ1-2; 8 nucleotides match TRBD1. Here the CDR3 reads CASSQDRGFDGYTF. CDR3 bases: TGTGCCAGCAGTCAAGACAGGGGATTCGATGGCTACACCTTC.